Below are 19 T cell receptor beta chains sequenced from a single sample in a study of shared clonotypes between healthy human individuals. Here immunoSEQ multiplex PCR was the method, and the copy in TCRdb shows in-frame clones only, minus some. In the table there are over 2 million clones, approximately 95% of which are singletons. Material for sequencing was naive CD4+ T cells sorted from blood. The subset here: CD45RA+ positively selected. These receptors all stem from a young man in good health.

This chain joins TRBV5-1 and TRBJ1-5; D perhaps matches TRBD1 (6 bases). The CDR3 runs to 17 residues. Trimming stripped 0 bases from V and 2 bases from J, with 15 bases between. The germline V gene encodes CDR1 SGHRS and CDR2 YFSETQ. For the CDR3, the DNA is TGCGCCAGCAGCTTGGGGGCAGGGGCAAGGGGCAATCAGCCCCAGCATTTT. Translated: CASSLGAGARGNQPQHF.

Here the CDR3 reads CASSLPQVTEAFF. For the CDR3, the DNA is TGTGCCAGCAGCCTTCCTCAAGTCACTGAAGCTTTCTTT. This chain links TRBV5-5 with TRBJ1-1, with D unclear. CDR3 length equals 13 residues. V shed 4 bases and J shed 4 bases, with 11 bases lying between them. Germline V gene data show CDR1 as SGHKS and CDR2 as YYEKEE (reference sequence).

This sequence joins TRBV30 and TRBJ2-1; TRBD1 is a possible D gene (6 bases). V lost 4 bases to trimming and J lost 6 bases, with 10 bases between them. The CDR3 has 12 residues. CDR1 is GTSNPN, CDR2 SVGIG, per germline (reference sequence). The CDR3 nucleotides read TGTGCCTGGAAAGGGGGATCCAATGAGCAGTTCTTC. It is translated as CAWKGGSNEQFF.

The chain uses TRBV6-1 and TRBJ1-2; tentatively, D is TRBD1 (5 bases). Germline V gives CDR1 MNHNS, CDR2 SASEGT. CDR3 length equals 13 residues. Between the trimmed V and J ends, which lost 6 bases and 4 bases, there was a span of 12 bases. CDR3 coding DNA: TGTGCCAGCAGAGTAGGGGAAGCCTATGGCTACACCTTC. Translated, it gives CASRVGEAYGYTF.

V and J are TRBV2 and TRBJ2-7; 9 bases line up with TRBD2. With V trimmed by 6 bases and J by 5 bases, 5 bases remained unmatched. The CDR3 loop spans 13 amino acids. Per the germline V gene, CDR1 is SNHLY and CDR2 is FYNNEI. The CDR3 sequence: CASRISGGHEQYF. The CDR3 DNA follows: TGTGCCAGCAGGATTAGCGGGGGTCACGAGCAGTACTTC. Full variable domain (missing parts from reference TRBV2 and TRBJ2-7): EPEVTQTPSHQVTQMGQEVILRCVPISNHLYFYWYRQILGQKVEFLVSFYNNEISEKSEIFDDQFSVERPDGSNFTLKIRSTKLEDSAMYFCASRISGGHEQYFGPGTRLTVT.

The chain carries TRBV25-1 and TRBJ2-4; D unresolved. Germline CDR1 reads MGHDK; CDR2 reads SYGVNS. The CDR3 covers 12 residues. V was trimmed by 1 base and J by 11 bases, leaving 9 bases between them. The CDR3 nucleotides are TGTGCCAGCAGTGAATTCGGAACAGTTCAGTACTTC. It translates to CASSEFGTVQYF. The full variable domain, in which reference TRBV25-1 and TRBJ2-4 provide the parts outside the CDR3, is EADIYQTPRYLVIGTGKKITLECSQTMGHDKMYWYQQDPGMELHLIHYSYGVNSTEKGDLSSESTVSRIRTEHFPLTLESARPSHTSQYLCASSEFGTVQYFGAGTRLSVL.

In this sample, this clone turned up once. The rearrangement links TRBV27 to TRBJ2-4; D is uncertain. CDR3 length: 12 residues. V lost 4 bases, J lost 8 bases, and 9 bases lay in between. Per germline, CDR1 MNHEY and CDR2 SMNVEV (reference sequence). CDR3 DNA: TGTGCCAGCAGTTCCCCCGGAGACATTCAGTACTTC. It is translated as CASSSPGDIQYF.

This clone was seen only once. This chain uses TRBV28 with TRBJ1-1; D is ambiguous. This CDR3 spans 15 amino acids. Germline lookup yields CDR1 MDHEN and CDR2 SYDVKM. V shed 7 bases and J shed 4 bases, with 19 bases lying between them. CDR3 bases: TGTGCCAGCACCCGGACTGACTTGGGATCCACTGAAGCTTTCTTT. Translating it yields CASTRTDLGSTEAFF.

This sequence joins TRBV6-5 and TRBJ2-5, with unresolved D. V lost 2 bases and J lost 5, with 12 bases in between. The CDR3 loop spans 14 amino acids. In germline, CDR1 is MNHEY, CDR2 SVGAGI. CDR3 DNA: TGTGCCAGCAGTTACGACCCCCTCGGGGAGACCCAGTACTTC. Amino acid sequence: CASSYDPLGETQYF.

The rearrangement joins TRBV7-9 to TRBJ1-2, with a weak D call TRBD1 (6 bases). Trimming removed 6 bases at V and 6 bases at J, with 17 bases between. This CDR3 is 14 amino acids long. Germline assignment: CDR1 SEHNR and CDR2 FQNEAQ (reference sequence). In nucleotides, the CDR3 is TGTGCCAGCAGGGAAACAGGGCCAGGGAATGGCTACACCTTC. Translation gives CASRETGPGNGYTF.

V is TRBV28 and J is TRBJ2-2, with D tentatively TRBD1 (6 bases). The germline V gene encodes CDR1 MDHEN and CDR2 SYDVKM. V lost 5 bases to trimming and J lost 2 bases, with 12 bases between them. The CDR3 extends over 15 amino acids. The CDR3 DNA follows: TGTGCCAGCAGTCGAAGGGGGTATAACACCGGGGAGCTGTTTTTT. As protein: CASSRRGYNTGELFF.

This chain's CDR3 is CASSRLAGEYEQYF. DNA for the CDR3: TGTGCCAGCAGCAGACTAGCGGGAGAGTACGAGCAGTACTTC. V is TRBV5-4 and J is TRBJ2-7, with TRBD2 matching 12 bases. Germline values: CDR1 SGHNT, CDR2 YYREEE (reference sequence). V was clipped by 4 bases and J by 4 bases; unmatched bases: 3. CDR3 length equals 14 residues.

The chain joins TRBV29-1 to TRBJ1-2; D is unclear. The CDR3 length is 12 residues. Germline CDR1 SQVTM, CDR2 ANQGSEA. V was trimmed by 6 bases and J by 8 bases, leaving 16 bases between them. As DNA, the CDR3 is TGCAGCGTCGCTACCGAGCCGGGCGGCTACACCTTC. This sequence encodes CSVATEPGGYTF.

The chain has TRBV19 and TRBJ1-2; D unclear. Germline V gene data show CDR1 as LNHDA and CDR2 as SQIVND (reference sequence). The germline V and J ends were trimmed by 1 base and 0 bases, with 6 bases remaining between them. The CDR3 has 14 residues. The CDR3 region has the DNA TGTGCCAGTAGTATAGGGGTGGCTAACTATGGCTACACCTTC. Translated, it gives CASSIGVANYGYTF.

With regard to this clone: Other DNA sequences in the sample encode the same CDR3. The chain joins TRBV15 to TRBJ1-4; D unclear. Germline CDR1 reads LNHNV; CDR2 reads YYDKDF (reference sequence). Trimming took off 0 bases at V and 0 bases at J, with 5 bases between the two ends. The length of the CDR3 is 15 residues. CDR3 region: CATSRDGTTNEKLFF. CDR3 DNA sequence: TGTGCCACCAGCAGAGACGGGACAACTAATGAAAAACTGTTTTTT. Drawing the rest from reference TRBV15 and TRBJ1-4, the complete variable domain is DAMVIQNPRYQVTQFGKPVTLSCSQTLNHNVMYWYQQKSSQAPKLLFHYYDKDFNNEADTPDNFQSRRPNTSFCFLDIRSPGLGDTAMYLCATSRDGTTNEKLFFGSGTQLSVL.

To note about this clone: Other DNA sequences in the same sample also yield this CDR3. The CDR3 region has the DNA TGTGCCTGGAGTGTCGGACAGCCCCAGCATTTT. Translating gives CAWSVGQPQHF. The gene calls are TRBV30 and TRBJ1-5; D is unresolved. The CDR3 contains 11 residues. Germline CDR1 reads GTSNPN; CDR2 reads SVGIG (reference sequence). The V end was cut by 0 bases, the J end by 7 bases, with 4 bases between.

The chain is built from TRBV6-5 and TRBJ1-3; 9 bases map to TRBD1. The CDR3 runs to 15 residues. Germline V gene sequence: CDR1 MNHEY, CDR2 SVGAGI. V lost 0 bases and J lost 8; bases outside the gene matches: 5. Here the CDR3 reads CASSYSKDRGYTIYF. CDR3 coding DNA: TGTGCCAGCAGTTACTCCAAGGACAGGGGTTACACCATATATTTT.

The rearrangement joins TRBV5-1 to TRBJ1-5, with D possibly matching TRBD1 (6 bases). The CDR3 loop spans 15 amino acids. Germline V CDR1 and CDR2: SGHRS, YFSETQ. V shed 0 bases and J shed 5 bases, with 12 bases lying between them. As DNA, the CDR3 is TGCGCCAGCAGCTTGGGTTTCAGGGGTGATCAGCCCCAGCATTTT. This sequence encodes CASSLGFRGDQPQHF.

This chain joins TRBV11-2 and TRBJ2-2; D might be TRBD2 (6 bases). Per germline, CDR1 SGHAT and CDR2 FQNNGV. V gave up 6 bases and J gave up 2 bases, with 10 bases separating them. The CDR3 is made up of 14 amino acids. The DNA of the CDR3 is TGTGCCAGCAGGCCTAGCGTTAACACCGGGGAGCTGTTTTTT. Its translation: CASRPSVNTGELFF.